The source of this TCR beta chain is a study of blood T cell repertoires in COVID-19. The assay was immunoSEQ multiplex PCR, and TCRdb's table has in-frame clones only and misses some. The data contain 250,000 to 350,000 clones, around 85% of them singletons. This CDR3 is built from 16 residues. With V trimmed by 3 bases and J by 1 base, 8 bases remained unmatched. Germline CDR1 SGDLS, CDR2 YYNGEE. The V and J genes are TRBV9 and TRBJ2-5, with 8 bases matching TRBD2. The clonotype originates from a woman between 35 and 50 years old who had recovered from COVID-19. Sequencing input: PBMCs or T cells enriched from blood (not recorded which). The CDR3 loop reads CASSASQTSGQETQYF. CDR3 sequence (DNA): TGTGCCAGCAGCGCAAGCCAAACTAGCGGCCAAGAGACCCAGTACTTC.